The entry below describes one T cell receptor (beta chain). Its antigen is still unknown. This CDR3 region has 17 residues. Germline V lookup: CDR1 KGHSH, CDR2 LQKENI. Trimming at V came to 0 bases and at J to 1 base, leaving 7 bases not matched to a gene. The record originates from a study of vaccination effects on CD4 cells after COVID-19. Using viral peptide pools, the ViraFEST assay grew out antigen-specific CD4+ T cells prior to sequencing. Once cultured for 10 days, the cells underwent separation to obtain CD4+ T cells. It was two doses of either the BNT162b2 or mRNA-1273 vaccine that participants received. A density of fewer than 2.5 million PBMC per well was used; these cells were cultured with 10 IU/ml IL-2 and about 10 ug/ml peptides. Half the medium was swapped for IL-2 medium on days 3 and 7. Data came from immunoSEQ multiplex PCR; TCRdb stores just in-frame clones and leaves some out. The data show tens of thousands of clones, over 60% seen once.

The specimen comprised CD4+ T cells from PBMCs cultured with SARS-CoV-2 spike peptides, sampled after COVID-19 vaccination. The chain is built from TRBV18 and TRBJ2-3; 7 bases line up with TRBD2. The TCR comes from a human donor who received a COVID-19 vaccine. Here the CDR3 DNA reads TGTGCCAGCTCACCACCCTCCATGAGCGGGGGCACAGATACGCAGTATTTT. It codes for CASSPPSMSGGTDTQYF.